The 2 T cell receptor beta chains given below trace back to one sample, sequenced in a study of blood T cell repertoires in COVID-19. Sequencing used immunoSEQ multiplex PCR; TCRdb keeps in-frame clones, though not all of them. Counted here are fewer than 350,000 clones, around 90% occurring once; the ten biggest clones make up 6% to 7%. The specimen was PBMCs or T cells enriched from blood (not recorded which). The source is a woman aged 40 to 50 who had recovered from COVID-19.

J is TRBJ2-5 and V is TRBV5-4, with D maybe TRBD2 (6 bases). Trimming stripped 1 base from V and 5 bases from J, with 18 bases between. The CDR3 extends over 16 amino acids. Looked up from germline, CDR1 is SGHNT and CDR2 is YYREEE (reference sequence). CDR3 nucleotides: TGTGCCAGCAGCTTGCCGGGAGTTTCCGCTTGGGAGACCCAGTACTTC. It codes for CASSLPGVSAWETQYF.

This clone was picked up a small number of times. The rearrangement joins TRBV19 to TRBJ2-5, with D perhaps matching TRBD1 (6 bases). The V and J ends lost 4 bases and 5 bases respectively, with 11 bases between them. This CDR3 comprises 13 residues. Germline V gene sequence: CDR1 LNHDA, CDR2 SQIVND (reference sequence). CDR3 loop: CASSRQVRETQYF. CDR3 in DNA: TGTGCCAGTAGTAGACAGGTCCGGGAGACCCAGTACTTC.